Listed below are T cell receptor beta chains from one sample, sequenced in a study of shared clonotypes between healthy human individuals. Generated by immunoSEQ multiplex PCR, the TCRdb table keeps only in-frame clones and is missing some. The data show 1,400,000 or so clones, with less than 99% seen just once and approximately 0.38% held by the top ten. Sequencing used naive CD4+ T cells sorted from blood. Receptors were obtained from a man aged 30 to 39 in good health. Both conserved end residues are part of each CDR3. Each record gives: clone size, V gene, J gene, D gene, CDR3 DNA, CDR3 protein. The D gene is left open where the match is weak. The listing skips clone size in some rows; elsewhere it reads once, few, many or a size class.

>NA|TRBV4-2|TRBJ2-7|TRBD2
TGTGCCAGCAGCCTCCGCGGAGGACTAGCGGGAGTCGAGCAGTACTTC
CASSLRGGLAGVEQYF
>NA|TRBV7-9|TRBJ1-5|NA
TGTGCCAGCAGCTTAGAAGTAGGCCAGCCCCAGCATTTT
CASSLEVGQPQHF
>NA|TRBV11-3|TRBJ1-1|TRBD1
TGTGCCAGCAGCTTAGGGGGAGACAGGGAGAACACTGAAGCTTTCTTT
CASSLGGDRENTEAFF
>NA|TRBV19|TRBJ2-7|NA
TGTGCCAGTAGTCCTCCAAGCTACGAGCAGTACTTC
CASSPPSYEQYF
>NA|TRBV28|TRBJ2-7|NA
TGTGCCAGCAGACAGACGGGGCCCAGCTCCTACGAGCAGTACTTC
CASRQTGPSSYEQYF
>NA|TRBV7-3|TRBJ2-1|TRBD2
TGTGCCAGCAGCGATCAGCCGGGACTAGGAGGGAGTGAGCAGTTCTTC
CASSDQPGLGGSEQFF
>NA|TRBV7-6|TRBJ1-2|NA
TGTGCCAGCAGCTCCACGGGATCGACGGGGGGCTACACCTTC
CASSSTGSTGGYTF
>NA|TRBV5-1|TRBJ2-1|TRBD2
TGCGCCAGCAGCTTGTTACTAGCGGGAGAGAACAATGAGCAGTTCTTC
CASSLLLAGENNEQFF
>NA|TRBV5-1|TRBJ2-1|TRBD2
TGCGCCAGCAGCTTGGGCGATTTTGCGGGAGGGCTGGATGAGCAGTTCTTC
CASSLGDFAGGLDEQFF
>NA|TRBV7-8|TRBJ1-5|NA
TGTGCCAGCAGCTGGGGGGGCCTGCAGGACCCTCAGCCCCAGCATTTT
CASSWGGLQDPQPQHF
>NA|TRBV6-5|TRBJ1-2|TRBD1
TGTGCCAGCAGTTACACGACAGGGAACTATGGCTACACCTTC
CASSYTTGNYGYTF
>NA|TRBV14|TRBJ2-2|NA
TGTGCCAGCAGCCGGCGGAGTCCTACCGAGAACACCGGGGAGCTGTTTTTT
CASSRRSPTENTGELFF
>NA|TRBV5-1|TRBJ2-2|TRBD2
TGCGCCAGCAGCTTGGGACTAGCGGGAGCTGGAAACACCGGGGAGCTGTTTTTT
CASSLGLAGAGNTGELFF
>NA|TRBV27|TRBJ2-1|TRBD2
TGTGCCAGCAGTTTTCATTGGGGTGCTAGCGGGGGGTTTCCGGACAATGAGCAGTTCTTC
CASSFHWGASGGFPDNEQFF
>once|TRBV6-1|TRBJ2-1|TRBD2
TGTGCCAGCAGTGAGGGACTAGCAATGAGGGAGTTCTTC
CASSEGLAMREFF
>once|TRBV28|TRBJ2-7|NA
TGTGCCAGCAGTGCCGGGCAGAACTACGAGCAGTACTTC
CASSAGQNYEQYF
>NA|TRBV5-1|TRBJ2-1|TRBD2
TGCGCCAGCAGCTTCAGAGCGGGAGGCCCCGTGGGCAATGAGCAGTTCTTC
CASSFRAGGPVGNEQFF
>NA|TRBV7-9|TRBJ2-2|NA
TGTGCCAGCAGCCCCGTGCCCGGGGAGCTGTTTTTT
CASSPVPGELFF
>once|TRBV6-1|TRBJ2-1|NA
TGTGCCAGCAGTGATCCAGTAATCAAAGGGTTCTTC
CASSDPVIKGFF
>NA|TRBV5-8|TRBJ2-7|NA
TGTGCCAGCAGCTCCCGGGACTTCTACGAGCAGTACTTC
CASSSRDFYEQYF
>NA|TRBV27|TRBJ2-1|NA
TGTGCCAGCACTCCCAGAAGGACTCCCCCTAATGAGCAGTTCTTC
CASTPRRTPPNEQFF
>NA|TRBV2|TRBJ2-3|TRBD2
TGTGCCAGCAGACTAGCGTTCAGCACAGATACGCAGTATTTT
CASRLAFSTDTQYF
>NA|TRBV11-2|TRBJ2-7|TRBD2
TGTGCCAGCAGCTTAGATTTCTGGAGCGGGAGGGCCGATCTCCACGAGCAGTACTTC
CASSLDFWSGRADLHEQYF
>NA|TRBV29-1|TRBJ2-7|TRBD2
TGCAGCGTTTCGCTAGCGGGAGATCTGGACGAGCAGTACTTC
CSVSLAGDLDEQYF
>once|TRBV13|TRBJ1-3|NA
TGTGCCAGCAGCTTCTATGACAGAGTAAACACCATATATTTT
CASSFYDRVNTIYF
>NA|TRBV2|TRBJ2-3|NA
TGTGCCAGCAGAACCTCAGGTGATACGCAGTATTTT
CASRTSGDTQYF
>NA|TRBV7-9|TRBJ2-5|NA
TGTGCCAGCAGCTCGGTGACAGGGAGGGGTAGAGCGGAAGAGACCCAGTACTTC
CASSSVTGRGRAEETQYF
>NA|TRBV27|TRBJ2-7|TRBD1
TGTGCCAGCAGTTACCGGGACAGGGTTCGAGAGCAGTACTTC
CASSYRDRVREQYF
>NA|TRBV19|TRBJ2-7|NA
TGTGCCAGTAGTATCCGGGCCTTCTACGAGCAGTACTTC
CASSIRAFYEQYF
>NA|TRBV7-6|TRBJ2-6|NA
TGTGCCAGCAGCTTATTTGCTGGGGCCAACGTCCTGACTTTC
CASSLFAGANVLTF
>NA|TRBV5-1|TRBJ2-5|NA
TGCGCCAGCAGCTCCCAGGGGCAAGAGACCCAGTACTTC
CASSSQGQETQYF
>NA|TRBV5-4|TRBJ2-6|TRBD1
TGTGCCAGCAGGGGGGACAGGGAAAACTCTGGGGCCAACGTCCTGACTTTC
CASRGDRENSGANVLTF
>NA|TRBV7-8|TRBJ2-1|TRBD2
TGTGCCAGCAGCTTACGTGGACTAGCGGGGTTTGGTGGTGAGCAGTTCTTC
CASSLRGLAGFGGEQFF
>NA|TRBV5-1|TRBJ2-4|TRBD1
TGCGCCAGCAGCTTGGCCGTGACAGGGAAAAACATTCAGTACTTC
CASSLAVTGKNIQYF
>NA|TRBV28|TRBJ2-7|TRBD2
TGTGCCAGCAGTTTATACGGGTGGGCGGGAGGCTCCTACGAGCAGTACTTC
CASSLYGWAGGSYEQYF
>NA|TRBV7-8|TRBJ2-7|TRBD2
TGTGCCAGCAGCGCTCCCGGGGGAGCGGGGCTATACGAGCAGTACTTC
CASSAPGGAGLYEQYF
>NA|TRBV29-1|TRBJ2-3|NA
TGCAGCGTTGACGGGACACCCGGTAGGACAGATACGCAGTATTTT
CSVDGTPGRTDTQYF
>NA|TRBV28|TRBJ2-1|NA
TGTGCCAGCAGTTTGGGGGCGGTTGAGCAGTTCTTC
CASSLGAVEQFF
>NA|TRBV6-5|TRBJ1-3|TRBD1
TGTGCCAGCAGTCATGGGACAGACTCTGGAAACACCATATATTTT
CASSHGTDSGNTIYF
>NA|TRBV2|TRBJ2-1|TRBD2
TGTGCCAGCAGTGGAGGGCTAGCGGGAAATGAGCAGTTCTTC
CASSGGLAGNEQFF
>NA|TRBV27|TRBJ2-1|NA
TGTGCCAGCAGTTTATCCTCGGCGGGGTATGAGCAGTTCTTC
CASSLSSAGYEQFF
>NA|TRBV4-3|TRBJ1-1|NA
TGCGCCAGCAGCCATCAGGGACGGATGAACACTGAAGCTTTCTTT
CASSHQGRMNTEAFF
>once|TRBV5-1|TRBJ2-2|TRBD2
TGCGCCAGCCTCCTTTTAGCGGGAGGAACCGGGGAGCTGTTTTTT
CASLLLAGGTGELFF
>NA|TRBV6-5|TRBJ1-5|NA
TGTGCCAGCAGTTCCCCGGACAGCAATCAGCCCCAGCATTTT
CASSSPDSNQPQHF
>NA|TRBV5-1|TRBJ1-5|TRBD1
TGCGCCAGCAGCCTAACCGGGACAGGGAGTCAGCCCCAGCATTTT
CASSLTGTGSQPQHF
>NA|TRBV11-2|TRBJ1-2|TRBD1
TGTGCCAGCAGCTCCCGGGACAGGGACTTGGGCTACACCTTC
CASSSRDRDLGYTF